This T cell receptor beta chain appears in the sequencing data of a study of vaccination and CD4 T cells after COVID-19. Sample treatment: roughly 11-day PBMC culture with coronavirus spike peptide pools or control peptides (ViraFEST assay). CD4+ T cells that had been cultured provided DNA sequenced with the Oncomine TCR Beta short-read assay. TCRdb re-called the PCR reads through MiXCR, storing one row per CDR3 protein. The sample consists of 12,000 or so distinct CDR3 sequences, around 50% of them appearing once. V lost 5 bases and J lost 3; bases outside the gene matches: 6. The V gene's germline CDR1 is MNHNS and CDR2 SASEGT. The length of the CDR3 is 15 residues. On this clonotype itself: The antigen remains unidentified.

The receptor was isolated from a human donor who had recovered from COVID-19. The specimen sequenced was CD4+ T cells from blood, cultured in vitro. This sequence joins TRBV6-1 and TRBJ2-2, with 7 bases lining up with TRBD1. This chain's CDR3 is CASSPRGWDTGELFF. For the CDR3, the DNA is TGTGCCAGCAGTCCCAGGGGGTGGGACACCGGGGAGCTGTTTTTT.